Given below is one TCR beta chain in context. Its target is not known. This entry belongs to a study of neoadjuvant nivolumab and ipilimumab in lung cancer. The study's findings and limits: Only two of four nivolumab-treated tumors gained richness and clonality by surgery.

The assay was immunoSEQ multiplex PCR, and TCRdb's table has in-frame clones only and misses some. The data show about 38,000 clones, approximately 89% seen once. There are 15 residues in the CDR3. Germline CDR1 and CDR2: MNHNS and SASEGT. V lost 6 bases to trimming and J lost 3 bases; unmatched junction nucleotides: 4. This rearrangement joins TRBV6-1 to TRBJ2-2; 10 bases match TRBD1. The sequencing used peripheral blood, collected before neoadjuvant nivolumab, alone or with ipilimumab. The clonotype was recovered from an adult with non-small cell lung cancer. CDR3: CASSRQGADTGELFF. The CDR3 nucleotides read TGTGCCAGCAGCAGACAGGGGGCCGACACCGGGGAGCTGTTTTTT.